A single sample gave rise to the 10 T cell receptor beta chains below, sequenced in a study of blood T cell repertoires in COVID-19. Generated by immunoSEQ multiplex PCR, the TCRdb table keeps only in-frame clones and is missing some. Among about 200,000 clones listed, 86% were seen once. The sample was peripheral blood. The source of these receptors is a woman aged 45-60 years with COVID-19, enrolled during active disease.

The chain uses TRBV6-2 or TRBV6-3 and TRBJ2-3, with D unclear. The germline gives CDR1 MNHEY, CDR2 SVGEGT. Trimming stripped 0 bases from V and 0 bases from J, with 10 bases between. The length of the CDR3 is 16 residues. The CDR3 is CASSYSRLTSTDTQYF. The DNA for the CDR3 is TGTGCCAGCAGTTACTCGAGGTTAACTAGCACAGATACGCAGTATTTT.

The V gene is TRBV28, the J gene TRBJ1-6, with no clear D. Germline lookup yields CDR1 MDHEN and CDR2 SYDVKM. With 1 base removed from V and 8 bases from J, the gap between germline ends came to 3 bases. The CDR3 is 12 residues long. CDR3 sequence reads: CASSLSDSPLHF. The CDR3 coding sequence is TGTGCCAGCAGTTTATCGGATTCACCCCTCCACTTT.

This rearrangement joins TRBV28 to TRBJ2-7; 7 bases are a match to TRBD1. Germline loops: CDR1 MDHEN, CDR2 SYDVKM. The junction had 7 bases not matched to a gene; V was cut back by 11 bases and J by 6 bases. This CDR3 region has 11 residues. CDR3 DNA sequence: TGTGCCTTCGGTAGGGGGCTCGAGCAGTACGTC. As protein: CAFGRGLEQYV.

V and J are TRBV19 and TRBJ2-1; 8 nucleotides agree with TRBD1. CDR3 length: 16 residues. The V and J ends lost 7 bases and 9 bases, in that order; junction bases with no gene match: 17. Germline V lookup: CDR1 LNHDA, CDR2 SQIVND (reference sequence). CDR3 in DNA: TGTGCCAGTACCCATTTGCCAGGACAGGGACTTGGTGAGCAGTTCTTC. Amino acids: CASTHLPGQGLGEQFF.

The rearrangement joins TRBV27 to TRBJ2-7; D may be TRBD2 (6 bases). V lost 6 bases, J lost 2 bases, and 20 bases lay in between. CDR1 and CDR2 (germline): MNHEY, SMNVEV (reference sequence). This CDR3 has 16 residues. The CDR3 coding sequence is TGTGCCAGCAGCAGCGTTTTCGGGGGAGTGACCTACGAGCAGTACTTC. As protein: CASSSVFGGVTYEQYF.

V and J are TRBV7-2 and TRBJ1-5; 8 bases fit TRBD1. This CDR3 has 16 amino acids. Germline V gene sequence: CDR1 SGHTA, CDR2 FQGNSA. J was trimmed by 2 bases and V by 4 bases; bases with no gene match: 7. Written as DNA, the CDR3 is TGTGCCAGCAGCTCCAAGTCGGGACAGGGCAATCAGCCCCAGCATTTT. Translation: CASSSKSGQGNQPQHF.

This sequence joins TRBV30 and TRBJ2-7, with 11 bases fitting TRBD2. V trimming: 4 bases; J trimming: 2 bases; junction bases outside the gene matches: 4. The germline V gene has CDR1 GTSNPN and CDR2 SVGIG (reference sequence). This CDR3 comprises 14 residues. Here the CDR3 reads CAWNLAGGPYEQYF. The CDR3 DNA is TGTGCCTGGAACCTAGCGGGGGGACCCTACGAGCAGTACTTC.

In this sample, this clone turned up a few times. The chain carries TRBV9 and TRBJ1-5; maybe TRBD1 (6 bases). The germline V gene encodes CDR1 SGDLS and CDR2 YYNGEE. This CDR3 is 15 amino acids long. Deletions cut 0 bases from V and 3 bases from J, with 10 bases between. The CDR3 nucleotides are TGTGCCAGCAGCGTAGAAGGGGGGGACAATCAGCCCCAGCATTTT. This sequence encodes CASSVEGGDNQPQHF.

The chain links TRBV12-3 or TRBV12-4 to TRBJ2-1; D is undetermined. Trimming took off 9 bases at V and 3 bases at J, with 6 bases between the two ends. CDR3 size: 11 residues. As DNA, the CDR3 is TGTGCCAGTCAGGACTACAATGAGCAGTTCTTC. This codes for CASQDYNEQFF.

This clone was recorded once. The DNA of the CDR3 is TGTGCCAGCTCACTCGCCGGACTAGTGTCAGATACGCAGTATTTT. It encodes CASSLAGLVSDTQYF. The chain recombines TRBV18 with TRBJ2-3; 7 bases align to TRBD2. The length of the CDR3 is 15 residues. Per the germline V gene, CDR1 is KGHSH and CDR2 is LQKENI. With V trimmed by 4 bases and J by 4 bases, 8 bases remained unmatched.